This is a list of T cell receptor beta chains from one sample in a study of CD8 T cells in Susac syndrome. TCRdb reanalysed the immunoSEQ multiplex PCR reads using MiXCR and keeps one entry per CDR3 protein. This table has about 240,000 distinct CDR3 sequences, about 95% appearing once. The source material was CD4+ T cells from PBMCs. These receptor sequences come from a human donor with Susac syndrome. The CDR3 runs from the conserved cysteine through the conserved F or W. The D gene is left open where the match is weak. Some rows mark clone size as missing; the rest say once, few, many or name a class of expanded clone.

j_gene: TRBJ1-2; abundance: once; d_gene: NA; v_gene: TRBV5-1; CDR3aa: CASSLGDANYGYTF; CDR3nt: TGCGCCAGCAGCTTGGGGGACGCAAACTATGGCTACACCTTC
j_gene: TRBJ2-1; abundance: NA; d_gene: NA; v_gene: TRBV6-1; CDR3aa: CASSSWERSPPYNEQFF; CDR3nt: TGTGCCAGCAGCTCCTGGGAGCGGAGCCCTCCCTACAATGAGCAGTTCTTC
j_gene: TRBJ1-2; abundance: NA; d_gene: NA; v_gene: TRBV28; CDR3aa: CASSFANEVGYTF; CDR3nt: TGTGCCAGCAGTTTCGCGAACGAGGTTGGCTACACCTTC
j_gene: TRBJ2-1; abundance: NA; d_gene: NA; v_gene: TRBV18; CDR3aa: CASSPQSQDNEQFF; CDR3nt: TGTGCCAGCTCACCACAATCCCAGGACAATGAGCAGTTCTTC
j_gene: TRBJ2-1; abundance: once; d_gene: NA; v_gene: TRBV19; CDR3aa: CASTLRLEDGNEQFF; CDR3nt: TGTGCCAGTACCCTACGGCTAGAAGACGGCAATGAGCAGTTCTTC
j_gene: TRBJ2-6; abundance: once; d_gene: NA; v_gene: TRBV12-3/TRBV12-4; CDR3aa: CASTLSSGANVLTF; CDR3nt: TGTGCCAGCACCCTCTCCTCTGGGGCCAACGTCCTGACTTTC
j_gene: TRBJ2-3; abundance: few; d_gene: NA; v_gene: TRBV7-9; CDR3aa: CASSKLADTQYF; CDR3nt: TGTGCCAGCAGCAAGCTAGCAGATACGCAGTATTTT
j_gene: TRBJ2-6; abundance: NA; d_gene: NA; v_gene: TRBV5-1; CDR3aa: CATRGDRDTFSGANVLTF; CDR3nt: TGCGCCACCCGAGGAGACCGGGACACCTTCTCTGGGGCCAACGTCCTGACTTTC
j_gene: TRBJ1-2; abundance: NA; d_gene: NA; v_gene: TRBV25-1; CDR3aa: CASSDIPPVYGYTF; CDR3nt: TGTGCCAGCAGTGACATCCCCCCGGTGTATGGCTACACCTTC
j_gene: TRBJ2-1; abundance: NA; d_gene: NA; v_gene: TRBV11-3; CDR3aa: CASSLTGPRPNEQFF; CDR3nt: TGTGCCAGCAGCTTAACGGGGCCAAGGCCCAATGAGCAGTTCTTC
j_gene: TRBJ2-7; abundance: NA; d_gene: NA; v_gene: TRBV5-1; CDR3aa: CASSLAAAEQYF; CDR3nt: TGCGCCAGCAGCTTGGCGGCAGCCGAGCAGTACTTC
j_gene: TRBJ1-5; abundance: NA; d_gene: NA; v_gene: TRBV6-1; CDR3aa: CATQGATLSNQPQHF; CDR3nt: TGTGCCACCCAGGGAGCTACCCTTAGCAATCAGCCCCAGCATTTT
j_gene: TRBJ1-1; abundance: NA; d_gene: TRBD1; v_gene: TRBV7-9; CDR3aa: CASSLPRGRQGQAEAFF; CDR3nt: TGTGCCAGCAGCTTGCCTCGGGGACGACAGGGACAAGCTGAAGCTTTCTTT
j_gene: TRBJ1-1; abundance: NA; d_gene: NA; v_gene: TRBV30; CDR3aa: CAFNRGGRTEAFF; CDR3nt: TGTGCTTTCAATCGGGGGGGGAGAACTGAAGCTTTCTTT
j_gene: TRBJ2-1; abundance: NA; d_gene: NA; v_gene: TRBV20-1; CDR3aa: CSAVPGLGGNEQFF; CDR3nt: TGCAGTGCCGTCCCTGGACTAGGGGGGAATGAGCAGTTCTTC
j_gene: TRBJ1-1; abundance: NA; d_gene: TRBD1; v_gene: TRBV2; CDR3aa: CASGQGRNTEAFF; CDR3nt: TGTGCCAGCGGACAGGGAAGGAACACTGAAGCTTTCTTT
j_gene: TRBJ1-1; abundance: few; d_gene: NA; v_gene: TRBV11-1; CDR3aa: CASSSQGYTEAFF; CDR3nt: TGTGCCAGCAGCTCGCAGGGTTATACTGAAGCTTTCTTT
j_gene: TRBJ1-1; abundance: NA; d_gene: NA; v_gene: TRBV29-1; CDR3aa: CSVEDRGDTEAFF; CDR3nt: TGCAGCGTTGAAGATAGGGGGGACACTGAAGCTTTCTTT